Below, one TCR beta chain is given with its context. The target antigen is unknown. This sample was taken from a study of T cells in Graves' hyperthyroidism and ophthalmopathy. Amplified TCR beta CDR3 regions came from RNA transcripts. The HTBI primer set served for first-round RT-PCR of the TCR CDR3. TCRdb used MiXCR to reprocess the multiplex PCR reads, holding one entry per CDR3 protein. The sample contains more than 450,000 distinct CDR3 sequences, 13% to 15% of which appear only once. Germline CDR1 LNHDA, CDR2 SQIVND (reference sequence). Trimming stripped 5 bases from V and 7 bases from J, with 17 bases between. The CDR3 length is 14 residues. Study outcomes and limitations: Stable hyperthyroidism and ophthalmopathy were separated using 13 V-J signatures.

Stable hyperthyroidism: no ophthalmopathy progression over 18 months of follow-up. Uncontrolled infections, other autoimmune diseases, pregnancy or lactation led to exclusion of patients. PBMCs were obtained from over 8.5 ml fresh peripheral blood. V gene TRBV19 combines with J gene TRBJ1-2, with D unresolved. The material sequenced was blood. This clonotype originated in a woman in her 40s with Graves' hyperthyroidism. CDR3 in DNA: TGTGCCAGTAGTCGAAGCGATGGGATAAGTGGCTACACCTTC. Protein: CASSRSDGISGYTF.